Below are 24 T cell receptor beta chains sequenced from a single sample in a study of technical replicates of blood from a handful of donors. The method was immunoSEQ multiplex PCR; TCRdb's version includes in-frame clones alone and lacks a portion of them. Of 70,000 to 80,000 clones detected, roughly 89% appear once; the ten largest clones hold 0.3% to 0.4%. Material for sequencing was T cells isolated from PBMCs. The origin of the receptors is a human donor in good health. Some clones in this sample may be carry-over from other donors' samples.

This chain links TRBV2 with TRBJ2-7; possible D gene TRBD2, 6 bases. The CDR3 runs to 15 residues. Trimming left V 9 bases short and J 4 bases short, with 22 bases between. The germline V gene has CDR1 SNHLY and CDR2 FYNNEI. CDR3: CASNREQSGGYEQYF. The CDR3 DNA is TGTGCCAGTAACCGGGAGCAAAGTGGTGGTTACGAGCAGTACTTC.

V and J are TRBV6-6 and TRBJ1-6; 8 bases are shared with TRBD1. Trimming removed 4 bases from V and 7 bases from J; junction bases left unmatched: 0. CDR1 and CDR2 from the germline V gene are MNHNY and SVGAGI (reference sequence). The CDR3 covers 13 residues. The CDR3 here is CASSWDRNSPLHF. The DNA for the CDR3 is TGTGCCAGCAGTTGGGACAGGAATTCACCCCTCCACTTT.

The chain combines TRBV11-2 with TRBJ2-1; 9 bases map to TRBD1. This CDR3 region has 12 residues. V trimming: 9 bases; J trimming: 9 bases; junction bases outside the gene matches: 6. The germline V gene has CDR1 SGHAT and CDR2 FQNNGV. The CDR3 coding sequence is TGTGCCAGTGGTACAGGGGGCTTTGAGCAGTTCTTC. The encoded protein is CASGTGGFEQFF. Full variable domain (remainder filled in from reference TRBV11-2 and TRBJ2-1): EAGVAQSPRYKIIEKRQSVAFWCNPISGHATLYWYQQILGQGPKLLIQFQNNGVVDDSQLPKDRFSAERLKGVDSTLKIQPAKLEDSAVYLCASGTGGFEQFFGPGTRLTVL.

The chain carries TRBV28 and TRBJ2-5; weak D call: TRBD1 (5 bases). The germline V and J ends were trimmed by 8 bases and 2 bases, with 18 bases remaining between them. The CDR3 has 15 amino acids. Germline loops: CDR1 MDHEN, CDR2 SYDVKM. CDR3 amino acids: CASLEARGGQETQYF. CDR3 DNA sequence: TGTGCCAGCCTAGAGGCAAGGGGCGGACAAGAGACCCAGTACTTC.

This clone was detected a few times. The chain combines TRBV5-1 with TRBJ2-3; 9 nucleotides line up with TRBD2. CDR3 size: 15 residues. Germline trimming cut 2 bases from V and 5 bases from J; bases unmatched to any gene: 6. Germline V gene data show CDR1 as SGHRS and CDR2 as YFSETQ. The CDR3 protein is CASSFRGGAGDTQYF. In DNA, the CDR3 is TGCGCCAGCAGCTTTCGCGGGGGGGCCGGAGATACGCAGTATTTT.

The chain couples TRBV6-5 to TRBJ1-5, with TRBD1 as a possible D gene (5 bases). With 6 bases removed from V and 6 bases from J, the gap between germline ends came to 12 bases. Germline V lookup: CDR1 MNHEY, CDR2 SVGAGI. CDR3 length: 13 residues. Written as DNA, the CDR3 is TGTGCCAGCAGCTTAGACAGCCTTCAGCCCCAGCATTTT. This translates into CASSLDSLQPQHF.

The chain links TRBV7-6 to TRBJ1-4; D remains unclear. CDR3 length: 14 amino acids. Germline V gene data show CDR1 as SGHVS and CDR2 as FNYEAQ. The V end lost 5 bases, the J end lost 9 bases, and 16 bases lay between the germline ends. In DNA form, the CDR3 reads TGTGCCAGCAGCAAAAGAGCCCCCCCGCAAAAACTGTTTTTT. Residues: CASSKRAPPQKLFF.

This sequence joins TRBV6-1 and TRBJ2-7; 8 bases agree with TRBD2. The junction had 15 bases not matched to a gene; V was cut back by 8 bases and J by 9 bases. Germline V gene lookup returns CDR1 MNHNS and CDR2 SASEGT. The CDR3 extends over 14 amino acids. The chain's CDR3 is CASGRIGDGRGQYF. CDR3 DNA: TGTGCCAGCGGACGAATCGGAGACGGGAGGGGGCAGTACTTC.

In the case of this clone: Sequence at one end of the junction differs from germline and may be a read error. The rearrangement links TRBV4-1 to TRBJ2-3, with 9 bases fitting TRBD2. Germline CDR1 and CDR2: MGHRA and YSYEKL. The CDR3 runs to 14 residues. This CDR3 is CASRQAGGQVPQYF. The CDR3, as DNA: TGCGCCAGCAGACAAGCGGGGGGCCAGGTCCCGCAGTATTTT.

J is TRBJ1-4 and V is TRBV5-1; no definite D call. Germline CDR1 is SGHRS and CDR2 is YFSETQ. Trimming removed 0 bases from V and 7 bases from J, with 10 bases in between. The CDR3 consists of 14 residues. CDR3 region: CASSLDTGGEKLFF. In DNA form, the CDR3 reads TGCGCCAGCAGCTTGGACACCGGAGGTGAAAAACTGTTTTTT.

The chain combines TRBV13 with TRBJ2-2, with D possibly matching TRBD2 (6 bases). V lost 1 base and J 4 bases, leaving 16 bases between the germline ends. Per the germline V gene, CDR1 is PRHDT and CDR2 is FYEKMQ (reference sequence). The CDR3 is made up of 17 amino acids. In DNA form, the CDR3 reads TGTGCCAGCAGCTTAGAGTCGGCGGGAAAGGGCACCGGGGAGCTGTTTTTT. Protein: CASSLESAGKGTGELFF.

The chain has TRBV6-5 and TRBJ2-7, with D uncertain. There are 13 residues in the CDR3. The germline V gene encodes CDR1 MNHEY and CDR2 SVGAGI. V lost 6 bases to trimming and J lost 2 bases, with 11 bases between them. Here the CDR3 reads CASRVPLTYEQYF. DNA for the CDR3: TGTGCCAGCAGGGTACCCCTAACCTACGAGCAGTACTTC.

The chain uses TRBV5-6 and TRBJ2-7, with 8 bases matching TRBD2. The junction had 12 bases not matched to a gene; V was cut back by 4 bases and J by 3 bases. This CDR3 spans 16 amino acids. The V gene's germline CDR1 is SGHDT and CDR2 YYEEEE. This chain's CDR3 is CASSGVGLAGIYEQYF. In nucleotides, the CDR3 is TGTGCCAGCAGCGGGGTGGGGCTAGCGGGTATCTACGAGCAGTACTTC.

The chain recombines TRBV5-8 with TRBJ1-5, with TRBD1 matching 7 bases. The V and J ends lost 3 bases and 13 bases, in that order; junction bases with no gene match: 13. The CDR3 is 14 amino acids. Looked up from germline, CDR1 is SGHTS and CDR2 is YDEGEE. CDR3 sequence reads: CASSSRQGVGPQHF. In nucleotides, the CDR3 is TGTGCCAGCAGCTCCCGACAGGGAGTAGGTCCTCAGCATTTT. Full variable domain (outside the CDR3, taken from reference TRBV5-8 and TRBJ1-5): EAGVTQSPTHLIKTRGQQATLRCSPISGHTSVYWYQQALGLGLQFLLWYDEGEERNRGNFPPRFSGRQFPNYSSELNVNALELEDSALYLCASSSRQGVGPQHFGDGTRLSIL.

The chain combines TRBV27 with TRBJ1-2; D remains unclear. Germline V gives CDR1 MNHEY, CDR2 SMNVEV (reference sequence). The CDR3 extends over 19 amino acids. Trimming shortened V by 1 base and J by 0 bases, and 21 bases separated the two germline ends. CDR3 protein: CASSLWASSNLPSNYGYTF. The DNA of the CDR3 is TGTGCCAGCAGTTTATGGGCTTCGTCTAATCTCCCTTCTAACTATGGCTACACCTTC.

The table lists this clone with a count of one. The chain recombines TRBV29-1 with TRBJ2-5; TRBD2 aligns across 9 bases. Per the germline V gene, CDR1 is SQVTM and CDR2 is ANQGSEA. The CDR3 is 13 residues long. The trim removed 7 bases at V and 5 bases at J, leaving 8 bases unmatched. The CDR3 DNA reads as TGCAGCGGATGGGGACTAGCAAGGGAGACCCAGTACTTC. Translation: CSGWGLARETQYF.

The CDR3 region has the DNA TGTGCCAGCAGTCCCCCCGGGAGTCGGAAGGAGACCCAGTACTTC. Its protein is CASSPPGSRKETQYF. The J gene is TRBJ2-5, the V gene TRBV6-6; D may be TRBD2 (6 bases). V was clipped by 5 bases and J by 5 bases, with 18 bases between them. There are 15 residues in the CDR3. Germline CDR1 and CDR2: MNHNY and SVGAGI (reference sequence).

J is TRBJ2-3 and V is TRBV6-5; 9 positions match TRBD2. Per the germline V gene, CDR1 is MNHEY and CDR2 is SVGAGI. Trimming took 6 bases from V and 5 from J; bases not matched to a gene: 6. The CDR3 is made up of 14 amino acids. The CDR3 loop is CASRGGREGDTQYF. CDR3 coding DNA: TGTGCCAGCAGGGGCGGGAGGGAGGGAGATACGCAGTATTTT.

The chain uses TRBV20-1 and TRBJ2-7; no definite D call. Germline CDR1 is DFQATT and CDR2 is SNEGSKA (reference sequence). This CDR3 is built from 11 residues. Trimming removed 5 bases from V and 3 bases from J, with 8 bases in between. This chain's CDR3 is CSAVSLYEQYF. CDR3 nucleotides: TGCAGTGCTGTCTCCCTCTACGAGCAGTACTTC.

The gene calls are TRBV6-4 and TRBJ1-6; D gene unclear. This CDR3 spans 15 amino acids. Trimming shortened V by 5 bases and J by 8 bases, and 16 bases separated the two germline ends. Germline CDR1 reads MRHNA; CDR2 reads SNTAGT. The CDR3, as DNA: TGTGCCAGCAGTAGGACGGGGAGAAGTGATTCACCCCTCCACTTT. This translates into CASSRTGRSDSPLHF.

The genes are TRBV25-1 and TRBJ2-2; D unclear. Germline CDR1 reads MGHDK; CDR2 reads SYGVNS. CDR3 length equals 15 residues. The V end lost 0 bases, the J end lost 4 bases, and 9 bases lay between the germline ends. In nucleotides, the CDR3 is TGTGCCAGCAGTGAATATATAGCCGGCACCGGGGAGCTGTTTTTT. The encoded protein is CASSEYIAGTGELFF.

V gene TRBV6-1 combines with J gene TRBJ1-3, with 7 bases matching TRBD1. V was pared by 8 bases and J by 2 bases, with 6 bases of the junction left unmatched. The CDR3 covers 14 residues. The germline CDR1 and CDR2 sequences are MNHNS and SASEGT. The CDR3 loop is CASSLDRAGNTIYF. CDR3 DNA sequence: TGTGCCAGCTCACTAGACAGGGCTGGAAACACCATATATTTT.

The chain joins TRBV4-2 to TRBJ2-7; the D gene is possibly TRBD1 (5 bases). V was cut by 0 bases and J by 2 bases, with 8 bases left in between. The CDR3 length is 14 residues. Germline V gives CDR1 LGHNA, CDR2 YNFKEQ. The CDR3, as DNA: TGTGCCAGCAGCCAAGACACAGGCACCTACGAGCAGTACTTC. Translated, it gives CASSQDTGTYEQYF.

J is TRBJ2-6 and V is TRBV19; TRBD2 matches 9 bases. V lost 10 bases, J lost 2 bases, and 3 bases stayed unmatched. The CDR3 contains 14 residues. CDR1 LNHDA and CDR2 SQIVND come from the germline V gene (reference sequence). This CDR3 is CATGGGAGANVLTF. CDR3 nucleotides: TGTGCCACTGGCGGGGGGGCTGGGGCCAACGTCCTGACTTTC.